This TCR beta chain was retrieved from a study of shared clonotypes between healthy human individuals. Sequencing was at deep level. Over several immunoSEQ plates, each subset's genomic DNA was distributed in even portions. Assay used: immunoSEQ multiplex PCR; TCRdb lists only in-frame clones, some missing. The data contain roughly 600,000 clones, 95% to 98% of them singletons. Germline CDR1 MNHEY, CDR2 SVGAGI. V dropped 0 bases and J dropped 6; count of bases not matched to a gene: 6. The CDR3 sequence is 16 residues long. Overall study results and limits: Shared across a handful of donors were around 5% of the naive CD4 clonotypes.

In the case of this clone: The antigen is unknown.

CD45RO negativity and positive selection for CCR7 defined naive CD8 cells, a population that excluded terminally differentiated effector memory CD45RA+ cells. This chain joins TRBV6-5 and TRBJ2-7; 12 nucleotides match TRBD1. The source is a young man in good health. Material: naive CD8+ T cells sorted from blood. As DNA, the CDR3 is TGTGCCAGCAGTTACTCGAGGGACAGGGGGCCGGGCGAGCAGTACTTC. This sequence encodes CASSYSRDRGPGEQYF.